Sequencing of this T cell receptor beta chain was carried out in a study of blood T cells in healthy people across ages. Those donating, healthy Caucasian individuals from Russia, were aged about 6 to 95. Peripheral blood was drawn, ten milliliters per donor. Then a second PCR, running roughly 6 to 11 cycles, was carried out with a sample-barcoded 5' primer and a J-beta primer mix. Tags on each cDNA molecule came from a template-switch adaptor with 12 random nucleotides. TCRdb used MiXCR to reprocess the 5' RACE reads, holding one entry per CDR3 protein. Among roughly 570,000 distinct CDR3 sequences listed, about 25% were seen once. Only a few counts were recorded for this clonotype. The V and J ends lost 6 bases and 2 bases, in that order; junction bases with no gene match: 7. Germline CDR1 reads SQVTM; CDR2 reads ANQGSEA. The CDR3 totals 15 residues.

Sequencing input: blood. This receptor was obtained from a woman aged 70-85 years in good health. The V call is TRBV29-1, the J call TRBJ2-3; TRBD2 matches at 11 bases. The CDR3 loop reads CSVLLAGAFTDTQYF. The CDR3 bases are TGCAGCGTGCTACTAGCGGGGGCCTTCACAGATACGCAGTATTTT.